This T cell receptor beta chain is from a study of graft-versus-host responses after intestinal transplantation. Across the study: Recipients received multivisceral, liver-intestinal, or isolated intestinal transplants. Anti-thymocyte globulin induction was given to all recipients, followed by tacrolimus and steroids for approximately three years. Study observations and caveats: There were GvH clones found in recipient marrow, and some of them appeared first in ileum or blood.

With respect to this clone: Antigen: not known.

Libraries were prepared by immunoSEQ multiplex PCR; TCRdb keeps only in-frame clonotypes and omits some of them. The sample includes around 100,000 clones, roughly 93% of them seen just once. Germline loops: CDR1 LNHDA, CDR2 SQIVND (reference sequence). The CDR3 has 12 residues. J gave up 6 bases and V 8 bases, and 4 bases lay outside the gene matches. This chain joins TRBV19 and TRBJ1-5, with 7 positions matching TRBD1. The TCR sequence derives from a human donor who was the organ donor for an intestinal transplant. The sequenced sample was unstimulated CD8+ T cells sorted from spleen or lymph node cells, obtained before transplant. The CDR3 region is CASQAGGQPQHF. As DNA, the CDR3 is TGTGCCAGTCAGGCAGGGGGTCAGCCCCAGCATTTT.